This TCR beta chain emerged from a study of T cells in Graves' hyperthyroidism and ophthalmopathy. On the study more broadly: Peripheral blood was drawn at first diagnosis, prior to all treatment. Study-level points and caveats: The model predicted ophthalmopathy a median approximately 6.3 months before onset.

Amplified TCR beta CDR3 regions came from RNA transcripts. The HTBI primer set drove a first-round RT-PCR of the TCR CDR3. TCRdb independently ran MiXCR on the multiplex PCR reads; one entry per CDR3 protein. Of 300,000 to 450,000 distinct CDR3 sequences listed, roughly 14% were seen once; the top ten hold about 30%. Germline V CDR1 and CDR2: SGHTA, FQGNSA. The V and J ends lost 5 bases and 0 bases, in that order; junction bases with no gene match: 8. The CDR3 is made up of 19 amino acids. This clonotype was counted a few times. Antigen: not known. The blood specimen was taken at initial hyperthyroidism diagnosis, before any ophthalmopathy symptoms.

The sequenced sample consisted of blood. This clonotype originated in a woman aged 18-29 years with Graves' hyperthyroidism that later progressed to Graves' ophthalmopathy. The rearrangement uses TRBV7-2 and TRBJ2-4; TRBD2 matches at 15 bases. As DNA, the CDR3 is TGTGCCAGCAGCCCAGGACTAGCGGGGGGGCTACTAGCCAAAAACATTCAGTACTTC. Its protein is CASSPGLAGGLLAKNIQYF.